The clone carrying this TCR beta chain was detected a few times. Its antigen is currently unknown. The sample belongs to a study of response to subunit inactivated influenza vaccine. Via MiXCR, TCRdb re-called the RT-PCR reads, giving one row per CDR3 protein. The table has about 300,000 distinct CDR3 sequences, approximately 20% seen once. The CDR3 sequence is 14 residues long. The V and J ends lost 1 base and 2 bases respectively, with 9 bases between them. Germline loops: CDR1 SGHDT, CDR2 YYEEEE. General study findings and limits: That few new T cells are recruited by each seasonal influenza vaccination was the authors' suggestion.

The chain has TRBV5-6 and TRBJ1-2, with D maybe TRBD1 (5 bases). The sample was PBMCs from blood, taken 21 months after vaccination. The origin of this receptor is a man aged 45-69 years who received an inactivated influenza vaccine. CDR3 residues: CASSLNRRNYGYTF. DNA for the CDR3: TGTGCCAGCAGCTTGAACAGGAGAAACTATGGCTACACCTTC.